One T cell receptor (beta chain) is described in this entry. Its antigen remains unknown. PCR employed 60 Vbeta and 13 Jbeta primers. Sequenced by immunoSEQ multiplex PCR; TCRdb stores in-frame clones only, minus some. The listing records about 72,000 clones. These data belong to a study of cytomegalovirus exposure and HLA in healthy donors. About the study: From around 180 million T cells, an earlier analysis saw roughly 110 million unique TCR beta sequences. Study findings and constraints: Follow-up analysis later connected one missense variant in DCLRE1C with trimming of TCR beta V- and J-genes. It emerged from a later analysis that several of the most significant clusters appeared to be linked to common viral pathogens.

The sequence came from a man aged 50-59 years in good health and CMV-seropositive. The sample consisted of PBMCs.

In DNA form, the CDR3 reads TGTGCCAGCATCCTGGACAGGAGATCCTACGAGCAGTACTTC. Protein sequence: CASILDRRSYEQYF. The rearrangement joins TRBV28 to TRBJ2-7, with 7 positions matching TRBD1. There are 14 residues in the CDR3. Germline CDR1 is MDHEN and CDR2 is SYDVKM. V lost 7 bases and J lost 1; bases outside the gene matches: 7.